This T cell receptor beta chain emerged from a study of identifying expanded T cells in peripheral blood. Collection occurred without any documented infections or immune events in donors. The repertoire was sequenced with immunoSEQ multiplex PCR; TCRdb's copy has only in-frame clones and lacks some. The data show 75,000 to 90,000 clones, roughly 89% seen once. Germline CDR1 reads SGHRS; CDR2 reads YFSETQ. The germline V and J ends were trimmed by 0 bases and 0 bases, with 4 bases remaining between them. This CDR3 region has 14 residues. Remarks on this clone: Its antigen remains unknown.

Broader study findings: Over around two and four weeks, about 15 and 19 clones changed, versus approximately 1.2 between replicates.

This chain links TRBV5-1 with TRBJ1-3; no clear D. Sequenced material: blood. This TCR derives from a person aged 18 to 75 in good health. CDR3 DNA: TGCGCCAGCAGCTTGGGGCACTCTGGAAACACCATATATTTT. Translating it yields CASSLGHSGNTIYF.